This TCR beta chain is drawn from a study of read filtering for tumor transcriptome and immune sequencing. Study findings and constraints: Without single-read clonotypes, shared clonotype proportions correlated more between IR-seq and RNA-seq. IR-seq captured clonotypes deeper and more reliably than RNA-seq.

Worth noting for this clonotype: Its specificity is not known.

Molecular barcoded adaptors covering alpha/delta and beta/gamma chains were used on roughly 400 ng RNA. TCRdb passed the reads through MiXCR, listing each CDR3 protein once. The sample lists under 30,000 distinct CDR3 sequences; approximately 23% were seen once. The source material was a population of CD138-negative cells sorted from bone marrow. The sequence came from a donor at least 40 years old with multiple myeloma.

The CDR3 region is CASSGWAGATDTQYF. CDR3 DNA sequence: TGTGCCAGCAGTGGTTGGGCGGGGGCCACAGATACGCAGTATTTT. The chain carries TRBV6-1 and TRBJ2-3; tentative D call: TRBD2 (7 bases). Per germline, CDR1 MNHNS and CDR2 SASEGT. The CDR3 spans 15 residues. The ends were cut back, 4 bases at V and 2 bases at J, with 13 bases in the middle.